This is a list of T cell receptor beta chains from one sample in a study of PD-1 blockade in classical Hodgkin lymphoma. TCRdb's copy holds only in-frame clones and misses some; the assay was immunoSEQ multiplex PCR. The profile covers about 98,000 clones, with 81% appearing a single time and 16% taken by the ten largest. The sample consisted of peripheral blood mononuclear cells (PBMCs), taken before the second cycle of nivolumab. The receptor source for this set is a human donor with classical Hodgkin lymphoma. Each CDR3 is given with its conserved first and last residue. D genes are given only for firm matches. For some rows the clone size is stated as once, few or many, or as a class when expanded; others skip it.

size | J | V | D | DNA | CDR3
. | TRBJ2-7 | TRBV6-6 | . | TGTGCCAGCACCGCCGGGGACGAGCAGTACTTC | CASTAGDEQYF
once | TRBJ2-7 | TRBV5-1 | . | TGCGCCAGCAGCTTGGGGACGGTTAACGAGCAGTACTTC | CASSLGTVNEQYF
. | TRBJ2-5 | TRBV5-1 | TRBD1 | TGCGCCAGCAGCTATCCAGGGGGCGTATTTGAAGAGACCCAGTACTTC | CASSYPGGVFEETQYF
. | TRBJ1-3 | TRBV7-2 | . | TGTGCCAGCAGCTTAGCCCCCGGCCCAGGGTTCGGAAACACCATATATTTT | CASSLAPGPGFGNTIYF
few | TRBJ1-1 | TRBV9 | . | TGTGCCAGCAGCGTAGTACCAGAGAACACTGAAGCTTTCTTT | CASSVVPENTEAFF
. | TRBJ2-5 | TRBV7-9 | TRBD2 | TGTGCCAGCAGCTTAGAGGGGACTAGCGGACAAGAGACCCAGTACTTC | CASSLEGTSGQETQYF
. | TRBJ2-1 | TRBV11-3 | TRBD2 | TGTGCCAGCAGCCCGACTAGCGGGAGAGGTGAGCAGTTCTTC | CASSPTSGRGEQFF
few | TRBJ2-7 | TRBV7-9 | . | TGTGCCAGCAGCTTAGATCCTGCCGAGCAGTACTTC | CASSLDPAEQYF
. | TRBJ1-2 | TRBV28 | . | TGTGCCAGCAGTCAGACAGTCGACTATGGCTACACCTTC | CASSQTVDYGYTF
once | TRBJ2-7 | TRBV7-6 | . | TGTGCCAGCAGCTCCAGATACCAGCACAGGGCCCACGAGCAGTACTTC | CASSSRYQHRAHEQYF
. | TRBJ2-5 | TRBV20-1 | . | TGCAGTGCTACCCCCGCGGACTTTCAGTACTTC | CSATPADFQYF
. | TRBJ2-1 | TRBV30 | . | TGTGCCTGGAGCCGGGGTCTCAATGAGCAGTTCTTC | CAWSRGLNEQFF
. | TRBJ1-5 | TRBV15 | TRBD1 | TGTGCCACCAGCAGGGACAGGGCCCGCAATCAGCCCCAGCATTTT | CATSRDRARNQPQHF
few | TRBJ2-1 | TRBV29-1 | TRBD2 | TGCAGCGTGGTAGCGGGACACTCCTACAATGAGCAGTTCTTC | CSVVAGHSYNEQFF
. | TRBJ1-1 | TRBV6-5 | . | TGTGCCAGCAGTTACGGGCAGAACACTGAAGCTTTCTTT | CASSYGQNTEAFF
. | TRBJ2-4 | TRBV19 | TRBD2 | TGTGCCAGTAGTAAGGGACTAGCCGGGCTAGCCAAAAACATTCAGTACTTC | CASSKGLAGLAKNIQYF
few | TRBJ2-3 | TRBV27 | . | TGTGCCAGCAGCCCGGCCCCCACAGATACGCAGTATTTT | CASSPAPTDTQYF
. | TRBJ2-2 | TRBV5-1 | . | TGCGCCAGCAGCTACAACGAGCTCACCGGGGAGCTGTTTTTT | CASSYNELTGELFF
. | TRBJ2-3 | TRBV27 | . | TGTGCCAGCAGTTTACGGGGTATTAGCACAGATACGCAGTATTTT | CASSLRGISTDTQYF
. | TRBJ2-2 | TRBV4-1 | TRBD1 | TGCGCCAGCAGCCAGGGGGACAGCCTGTCCGGGGAGCTGTTTTTT | CASSQGDSLSGELFF
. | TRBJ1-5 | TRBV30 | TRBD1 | TGTGCGGACAGGGTCAGGGCGACGGATCAGCCCCAGCATTTT | CADRVRATDQPQHF
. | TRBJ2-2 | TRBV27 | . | TGTGCCAGCAGTTTCTTGGGGGGGGAGCTGTTTTTT | CASSFLGGELFF
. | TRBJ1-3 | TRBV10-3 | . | TGTGCCATCAGGTGGGCCGGAAACACCATATATTTT | CAIRWAGNTIYF
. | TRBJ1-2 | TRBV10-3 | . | TGTGCCACTACCGAACAGGGTTATGGCTACACCTTC | CATTEQGYGYTF
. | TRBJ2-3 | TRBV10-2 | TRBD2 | TGCGCCAGCAGTGGCTTTAGCGGGGGGTTTGAAGATACGCAGTATTTT | CASSGFSGGFEDTQYF
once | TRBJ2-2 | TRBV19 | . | TGTGCCAGTACCCAAGGGGCGGGGCGGCCCGGGGAGCTGTTTTTT | CASTQGAGRPGELFF
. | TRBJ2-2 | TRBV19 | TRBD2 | TGTGCCAGTAGCCTGCTCGCGGGGGGGAACACCGGGGAGCTGTTTTTT | CASSLLAGGNTGELFF
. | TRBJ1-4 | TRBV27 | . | TGTGCCAGCAGTTTTGGGAGAGCAACTAATGAAAAACTGTTTTTT | CASSFGRATNEKLFF
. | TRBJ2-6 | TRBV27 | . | TGTGCCAGCAGGGTCTCTGGGGCCAACGTCCTGACTTTC | CASRVSGANVLTF
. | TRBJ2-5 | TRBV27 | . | TGTGCCAGCAGTTTCGCAGGGTTTGGAGAGACCCAGTACTTC | CASSFAGFGETQYF
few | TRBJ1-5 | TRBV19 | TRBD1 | TGTGCCAGTAGTATTAGCAAGGACAGGGATCAGCCCCAGCATTTT | CASSISKDRDQPQHF
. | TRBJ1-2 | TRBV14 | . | TGTGCCAGCAGCCAAGCACAGCCCACTGGCTACACCTTC | CASSQAQPTGYTF
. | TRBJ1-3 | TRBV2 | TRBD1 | TGTGCCAGCAGAGGACAGGGTTTGCCTGGAAACACCATATATTTT | CASRGQGLPGNTIYF